The entry that follows covers one T cell receptor (beta chain) sequence. The antigen it binds to is not known. Per-base qualities were not stored, and no clone one base away is much larger. Using the deep immunoSEQ assay, TCR CDR3 regions were amplified from genomic DNA by multiplex PCR. Extracted genomic DNA from each cell subset was distributed evenly across all wells of several immunoSEQ 96-well plates, and each plate was treated as a replicate. Each replicate PCR for sorted subsets received about 180 ng genomic DNA, equal to about 30,000 T cell genomes. Purified libraries were quantified with a Qubit 3.0 fluorometer, sized on a Bioanalyzer 2100, and re-quantified with the KAPA Library Quantification kit. A separate single-read 150-cycle Illumina NextSeq 550 flow cell was used to sequence each immunoSEQ 96-well plate. For the original study's pipeline: Because the immunoSEQ output included only junctional sequences and no quality scores, the filtering could not be the same as the filtering used for full-length reads. Sequences were annotated with PyIR, a Python wrapper for IgBLAST v1.9, using IMGT germline references to assign V/J genes and CDR3. Any read was removed if the V/J assignment was weak (E-value above 1e-6), the CDR3 was missing, or the read contained stop codons, out-of-frame junctions, or ambiguous translated residues. V3J clonotypes were defined as sequences sharing an identical inferred V gene, J gene, and CDR3 amino acid sequence. Percentage overlap between repertoires was calculated by dividing the number of shared unique clonotypes by the size of the smaller repertoire. Three approaches were used to assess repertoire richness: RTK rarefaction, the Chao1 estimator, and Recon v2.1 estimates of unobserved clonotypes. Generation probabilities for all TCRbeta clonotypes obtained by the gDNA method from a handful of donors were computed using OLGA. Imported from immuneACCESS, the table was reduced by TCRdb to in-frame sequences with V and J called. These copies leave out some clones; in studies compared against another copy, an unresolved V gene accounts for under half, and the cause of the remainder is not known. V and J calls and clone size are copied from that table; D and trimming were computed from the DNA. Here the sample has approximately 1.5 million clones; approximately 98.5% occur a single time. The biggest ten clones account for 0.36% of the sample.

The donors were healthy, HIV-negative adults with no recently reported acute infections or vaccinations. All donors were Caucasian adults living in Nashville, Tennessee, USA. CD4+ T cells were enriched through magnetic negative selection, after which naive cells were positively selected on CD45RA and the remaining negative fraction served as the memory subset. Blood was collected by leukapheresis, and PBMCs were isolated by Ficoll-Histopaque density gradient centrifugation and then cryopreserved in liquid nitrogen vapor phase. Purity and quantity of every magnetically sorted T cell population were checked by analytical flow cytometry. Genomic DNA was isolated from every sorted fraction and measured by UV absorbance on a Nanodrop 2000c. The data were obtained in a study of shared clonotypes between healthy human individuals (dated by TCRdb to 2020 to 2021). With regard to the full study: A few men and a couple of women, aged 18 to 49 years, made up the cohort. For each donor, CD4 naive and CD4 memory were each run on three plates, CD8 naive on two plates, and CD8 memory on one plate. Between about 0.9 and 9 billion PBMCs per donor were obtained by leukapheresis. To estimate repertoire size and how much clonotype sharing occurs between individuals, the study deeply sequenced the blood TCR repertoires of several healthy adults. Libraries were prepared and TCR repertoires were sequenced by different laboratories using diverse techniques, in order to increase sequencing depth and limit assay-specific biases.

Summary of the overall study and its limitations: The small number of donors limited the genetic and exposure-history diversity represented. Compared with non-shared clonotypes, the clonotypes found in all four sorted-subset donors had higher generation probabilities. Larger estimated clonotype richness was generally found for naive subsets than for memory subsets. Pairwise subsampling indicated that sequencing depth was expected to affect the degree of clonotype sharing among donors. Sampling was restricted to blood, and TCR repertoires in tissue are likely to differ from TCR repertoires in blood. When several donors were compared, the shared fraction of clonotypes was about 5% for naive CD4, around 3.5% for naive CD8, more than 2% for memory CD4, and 0.3% to 0.5% for memory CD8. Even with the large sequencing depth, rarefaction of the sorted-subset datasets indicated that sequencing was incomplete.

Trimming leaves V shorter by 2 bases and J shorter by 8 bases, with the junction holding 5 bases beyond the gene matches. In the germline V gene (reference sequence), CDR1 corresponds to MNHEY and CDR2 to SMNVEV. The CDR3 runs 13 residues from the cysteine to the phenylalanine. Only the CDR3 portion is preserved as DNA: 39 bases, with reading frame beginning at the first base. The clonotype originates from a young man in good health. The rearranged segments are TRBV27 and TRBJ1-2; 7 bases in between match TRBD1. Sample: naive CD4+ T cells sorted from blood. The meaning of the sample's cell subset or site label: CD45RA+ positively selected. CDR3 region: CASSLRGQSGYTF. The nucleotide sequence reads as follows: TGTGCCAGCAGTTTAAGGGGACAGTCCGGCTACACCTTC.